Listed here is a single TCR beta chain. Its antigen is not identified. This record comes from a study of CXCR3-negative and CXCR3-positive naive CD8 T cells. Findings and limits, study-wide: Memory CD8+ cells had much lower diversity, and both naive subsets had comparably high diversity. The TRBV-TRBJ usage of naive CXCR3-negative and CXCR3-positive cells was similar, but that of memory cells differed. Most assays were run on fresh PBMCs (CXCR3 expression partially decreased after cryopreservation).

In triplicate, each CD8+ T cell subset was sorted at under 350,000 cells per replicate. Per germline, CDR1 SQVTM and CDR2 ANQGSEA. This CDR3 contains 14 residues. Libraries were UMI-labeled 5' RACE TRB cDNA. Each CDR3 protein gets one entry in TCRdb, which reprocessed the 5' RACE reads and gives no DNA. Here the sample table reports tens of thousands of distinct CDR3 sequences. The receptor was derived from a human donor in good health. Some clones in this sample may be carry-over from other donors' samples. V and J are TRBV29-1 and TRBJ2-7; the TCRdb D gene call, TRBD1, has no DNA to confirm it. Sample: memory CD8+ T cells from blood. CDR3 in amino acids: CSVLGQGLWYEQYF.